The T cell receptor (beta chain) described here comes from a study of T cells in Graves' hyperthyroidism and ophthalmopathy. The CDR3 totals 17 residues. From germline, CDR1 is SGHRS and CDR2 YFSETQ. V shed 7 bases and J 0 bases; nucleotides not matched to a gene: 12. TCR beta CDR3 region amplification was performed from RNA transcripts. The primer set for the first-round RT-PCR of the TCR CDR3 was HTBI. TCRdb recomputed calls from the multiplex PCR reads with MiXCR, one row per CDR3 protein. This repertoire shows around 270,000 distinct CDR3 sequences, roughly 19% found once; its top ten account for approximately 35%. Broader study findings: Clonotypes that were expanded in thyroid above 0.001 mostly appeared in blood too. In the analysis, a 13 V-J model separated ophthalmopathy from stable hyperthyroidism.

To note about this clonotype: Its matching antigen is unknown.

Criteria for exclusion of patients were uncontrolled infection, other autoimmune disease, pregnancy or lactation. This receptor was obtained from a man aged 50-60 years with Graves' ophthalmopathy. This chain connects TRBV5-1 to TRBJ2-1; 8 bases fit TRBD2. Sequencing input: blood. The CDR3 region is CASRGKGLASSYNEQFF. CDR3 DNA sequence: TGCGCCAGCCGGGGAAAAGGACTAGCCTCCTCCTACAATGAGCAGTTCTTC.